This T cell receptor (beta chain) was recovered during a study of cytomegalovirus exposure and HLA in healthy donors (dated by TCRdb to 2016 to 2017). With regard to the full study: An earlier analysis of several hundred of the donors reported approximately 280 Gb of sequence data and 117 million unique TCR beta sequences obtained from around 190 million T cells. An early release that covered fewer than 800 HLA-typed donors contained around 300 gigabases of sequencing data and 80 million or so unique TCR sequences. The genetic ancestry cluster associated with self-reported Caucasian donors included 65% to 90% of the roughly 400 genotyped donors. The study was designed to test whether signatures of past pathogen exposure could be identified by cataloging public T cell receptors. The T cell repertoires of some 700 subjects were profiled by immunosequencing and related to cytomegalovirus serostatus. In addition to the first cohort of 500 to 850 subjects, a separate validation cohort of approximately 110 different subjects was used. High-throughput TCR immunosequencing, statistical association of individual TCRs with disease status, and machine learning were combined to predict cytomegalovirus infection status. A later analysis re-examined previously published TCR beta repertoires from hundreds of donors and added high-resolution HLA genotyping to investigate patterns of TCR occurrence. Rather than using new phenotypic data, the later analysis identified candidate immune exposures from TCR beta sequences and from how often those sequences occurred across donors. An earlier analysis of around 540 of the donors applied high-throughput TCR beta sequencing to assess whether each TCR beta V gene segment acted as functional or pseudogenic. Donor age, sex, ethnicity and CMV serostatus were compiled alongside the repertoire data. In a later genetic analysis, genome-wide SNP genotypes for about three fifths of the roughly 670 donors were used, and that subset was treated as a discovery cohort. All discovery cohort repertoires had been generated on a single sequencing platform. HLA typing included class I and class II loci at four-digit resolution. Typing coverage varied by locus: about 620-630 donors for A, B, C, DRB1 and DQB1; roughly 500 for DQA1; more than 600 for DPA1; approximately 470 for DPB1. Four to six DR-DQ haplotypes were handled as single units for association and clustering, since linkage in the cohort was strong. Among several hundred genotyped donors of the cohort, an average of approximately 240,000 unique TCR beta nucleotide sequences was sequenced per donor, of which 15% to 20% were non-productive. Broader findings and caveats from the paper: Because HLA typing was unavailable for some donors at each locus, only the typed subset was used in association tests. Compared with the 666-donor mean, donors in an Asian-associated ancestry cluster had fewer N-insertions in productive TCRs, according to a later genetic analysis. A later genetic analysis associated a missense DCLRE1C variant with V-gene and J-gene trimming of TCR beta chains, and an independent cohort replicated the association. A further reported finding was that TCR beta sequences accurately predicted the HLA-A and HLA-B alleles for most subjects in the first cohort. Compared with equally common non-associated chains, HLA-associated TCR beta chains in a later analysis were more clonally expanded and had lower generation probabilities. It was suggested by the authors that the approach could potentially be generalized to other disease states and immunological phenotypes. A cluster of highly shared sequence variants was judged likely to be a technical artifact of the sequencing pipeline. In an earlier analysis of around 600 of the donors, most TCR beta V segments were observed in productive rearrangements about 90% or about 30% of the time, broadly matching IMGT annotations. Because the 87-base-pair reads could not distinguish some IMGT-functional V segments, including TRBV6-2 and TRBV6-3, those segments were excluded. Most TCR sequences were seen in very few donors, while some public TCRs were found in many individuals. According to a later analysis, TCR association rates differed among HLA loci, with DRB1 alleles showing the most associated TCRs and HLA-C alleles showing the fewest. Cytomegalovirus status was reported to be diagnosed by the classifier with high specificity and sensitivity in both the original and validation cohorts. This cohort had only TCR beta chains sequenced, and the lack of alpha or paired-chain data limited which features could be detected. A later analysis found that most CMV-associated TCR beta chains appeared HLA-restricted, with HLA associations seemingly driven largely by CMV exposure. Strong co-occurrence of HLA alleles, especially DR and DQ, made assigning TCR associations to individual alleles difficult. CMV serostatus was the only immune exposure information available for the cohort. Roughly uniform sequencing depth across donors was assumed in presence/absence analyses, although this assumption may not hold. In vitro tests confirmed that three of the cytomegalovirus-associated TCR beta chains recognize cytomegalovirus antigens. The earlier analysis of nearly 600 of the donors excluded fewer than 20 rarely observed V segments, including chromosome 9 orphons, because counts were too low. A total of 150 or so TCR beta chains were listed by the study as associated with cytomegalovirus. Correlated functional status among segregating V segments might reflect linkage disequilibrium, but an unknown experimental factor could not be ruled out. Specific HLA alleles were associated with around 18,000 TCR beta sequences at a false discovery rate of 0.05 in a later analysis. A later analysis reported that several top co-occurrence clusters appeared linked to parvovirus B19, influenza, CMV and Epstein-Barr virus.

The cohort was made up of 500 to 850 healthy bone marrow donors. At the time of sampling, every cohort member was nominally healthy, though immune exposures that went unrecorded were likely present. The donor tested CMV seropositive and was one of the 289 seropositive cohort members. A peripheral blood sample was collected from each donor, and TCR beta sequencing was performed on peripheral blood mononuclear cells. Genomic DNA extraction from the blood cell samples was performed with the Qiagen DNeasy Blood Extraction Kit. The method behind the library was the immunoSEQ multiplex PCR assay. For the multiplex PCR, a mixture combining 60 forward primers for TCR Vbeta segments and 13 reverse primers for TCR Jbeta segments was used. A multiplex PCR assay on genomic DNA amplified the CDR3 region of rearranged TCR beta genes. Amplified TCR beta libraries were sequenced as 87-base-pair reads on the Illumina HiSeq System. Concerning the study's data processing: A later analysis counted approximately 76 million unique TCR beta chains across the 600 to 850 repertoires, and roughly 10 million of these chains were shared by at least two donors. Raw reads were error-corrected and collapsed into unique sequences with a nearest-neighbor algorithm that merged closely related sequences to remove PCR and sequencing errors. To assign V, D and J gene segments, CDR3 sequences were aligned to IMGT reference sequences. Each retained sequence needed at least a six-nucleotide match to both a V gene segment and a J gene segment. A rearrangement counted as productive if the CDR3 had no stop codons and remained in frame with V and J, and every other rearrangement counted as non-productive. Following IMGT convention, CDR3 was defined as the stretch from the second conserved V-encoded cysteine up to the conserved J-encoded phenylalanine. The earlier analysis of a few hundred of the donors excluded sequences that lacked an unambiguous match to a single V gene segment. In an earlier analysis of some 590 of the donors, V segments were called functional above 56.7% productive rearrangements and were called segregating when the between-donor standard deviation exceeded 5%. A statistical classification framework was built for diagnosing cytomegalovirus status from the catalog of TCR beta chain sequences. A later analysis assigned V and J genes by comparing TCR nucleotide sequences with IMGT/GENE-DB human TR gene sequences. Using the TCRdist pipeline, a later analysis assigned CDR3 sequences along with most-parsimonious VDJ recombination scenarios. In a later analysis, every TCR beta chain was defined by the combination of its CDR3 amino acid sequence and its V-gene family, and reads without a unique V-gene family were dropped. To address suspected cross-contamination and a sequencing artifact, a later analysis removed around 600 highly shared, low-generation-probability nucleotide sequences. For each public chain, a later analysis derived a clonal expansion index from normalized ranks of inferred template counts within each repertoire. In a later analysis, generation probabilities were computed with a VDJ recombination model fitted to out-of-frame rearrangements, and the resulting probabilities were checked against IGoR. In a later analysis, hypergeometric tests were used to score TCR-TCR, TCR-HLA and TCR-CMV co-occurrence, with a repertoire-size bias correction applied to TCR pairs. To estimate false discovery rates, a later analysis permuted the HLA or CMV assignments 20 times. A later analysis grouped co-occurring TCRs with DBSCAN, adding TCRdist sequence similarity when clustering within HLA-allele-positive subsets. Repertoires with fewer than 30,000 or more than 120,000 public chains were left out of co-occurrence clustering, as were about 5 repertoires with anomalous nucleotide sharing. The clones in this table, taken by TCRdb from immuneACCESS, are in-frame only. Not every clone is retained; where verified, under half of the shortfall comes from an unresolved V gene, and the cause of the rest is unknown. Clonal size and the V and J genes are those of that table, whereas D and trimming came from the DNA. This sample comprises about 200,000 clones, 78% of them detected only once. The ten largest clones take up 13% to 15% of the sample.

V is trimmed back by 7 bases and J by 14 bases, and the junction contains 8 bases that no gene match accounts for. The CDR3 holds 11 amino acids from the cysteine to the phenylalanine. Only CDR3 DNA is held: 33 bases, read in frame from base 1. CDR1 SNHLY and CDR2 FYNNEI were looked up in the germline V gene. In regard to this clone: Its antigen is unknown. No base quality information exists; no much larger clone differs at one position.

Material: PBMCs. The receptor's source is a woman in her twenties or thirties in good health and CMV-seropositive. The rearranged segments are TRBV2 and TRBJ2-3, and 8 junction bases match TRBD1. The CDR3 region reads CASKKGQVSYF. The DNA sequence is TGTGCCAGCAAGAAGGGACAGGTTTCGTATTTT.